The clone carrying this TCR beta chain was picked up one time. A much bigger clone sits one base away, suggesting this may be a read error. Other DNA sequences in the same sample also yield this CDR3. These data originate in a study of control samples from healthy donors and cancer patients. V lost 3 bases and J 1 base, leaving 7 bases between the germline ends. The CDR3 consists of 14 residues. Looked up from germline, CDR1 is KGHSH and CDR2 is LQKENI. This table comes from immunoSEQ multiplex PCR, and its TCRdb copy is limited to in-frame clones, with some not included. The data hold around 95,000 clones, with roughly 87% observed a single time.

The receptor comes from a woman in her forties or fifties in good health. Sequenced input: blood. The chain uses TRBV18 and TRBJ1-5; possibly TRBD1 for D (5 bases). The CDR3 DNA sequence: TGTGCCAGCTCACCGGGACTGAGCAATCAGCCCCAGCATTTT. Its protein is CASSPGLSNQPQHF.